Listed below are T cell receptor beta chains from one sample, sequenced in a study of cytomegalovirus exposure and HLA in healthy donors. Some clones are missing from TCRdb's copy, which holds only in-frame ones; the method was immunoSEQ multiplex PCR. Of 150,000 or so clones detected, 70% to 80% appear once; the ten largest clones hold approximately 8%. Material for sequencing was PBMCs. The receptor source for this set is a man aged 25-45 years in good health and CMV-seropositive. CDR3s leave out the opening cysteine and the closing phenylalanine or tryptophan. Fields, in order: J gene, clone size, V gene, CDR3 protein. Only some rows state a clone size, as once, few, many or a class for expanded clones.

TRBJ2-1,-,TRBV18,ASSPGPSNREQF
TRBJ1-5,-,TRBV4-1,ASSQARDFTWNQPQH
TRBJ2-5,-,TRBV7-6,ASSLAGITETQY
TRBJ1-1,-,TRBV5-4,ASSRRDTDTEAF
TRBJ2-6,-,TRBV7-9,ASSLGGAGANVLT
TRBJ1-5,once,TRBV5-8,ASSLPGVSNQPQH
TRBJ2-7,-,TRBV27,ASSQTSFGSSSYEQY
TRBJ2-1,-,TRBV9,ASSSGLTEQF
TRBJ1-2,-,TRBV5-1,ASSLDSSNGYT
TRBJ1-2,-,TRBV27,ASTPGQGYLRGYGYT
TRBJ2-7,few,TRBV2,ASNRMIGGAYEQY
TRBJ1-1,-,TRBV19,ASSIPRLEAF
TRBJ1-1,-,TRBV29-1,SVPDRSNTEAF
TRBJ1-3,-,TRBV7-9,ASSQTGGSGNTIY
TRBJ1-4,-,TRBV2,ASRTTANEKLF
TRBJ2-1,few,TRBV7-8,ASSSQGLPLGEQF
TRBJ2-7,-,TRBV27,ASSLPSAEQY
TRBJ1-4,-,TRBV11-2,ASSDSLQNEKLF
TRBJ1-1,-,TRBV5-4,ASTRATAWGNTEAF
TRBJ1-2,-,TRBV4-1,ASSQPRGPNYGYT
TRBJ1-3,-,TRBV30,AWDRDRGHSGNTIY
-,-,TRBV7-8,ASSPRTSGDTYEQY
TRBJ2-1,-,TRBV6-5,ASNPHGRRNEQF
TRBJ1-6,-,TRBV25-1,ASSEGGWSSYNSPLH
TRBJ1-1,few,TRBV6-5,ASRQGVNTEAF
TRBJ2-2,once,TRBV5-1,ASKDGTEVLGELF
TRBJ1-6,-,TRBV7-8,ASSYGQGSYNSPLH
TRBJ2-7,-,TRBV11-1,ASSSRRGSSYEQY
TRBJ2-1,-,TRBV4-2,ASSQITRGNSYNEQF
TRBJ1-5,-,TRBV2,ASSGQGGLQPQH
TRBJ2-7,-,TRBV7-2,ASSLVGAGTSEQY
TRBJ1-3,-,TRBV6-5,ASSRTELSGNTIY
TRBJ1-1,-,TRBV10-3,AISSQGMNTEAF
TRBJ2-3,-,TRBV29-1,SVGLAGVADTQY
TRBJ1-2,few,TRBV6-5,ASSDRQYGYT
TRBJ2-1,-,TRBV5-6,ASSPGLAGKQF
-,-,TRBV5-1,ASSLGGTGEGHEQY
TRBJ1-5,-,TRBV7-6,ASSAGGNEPQH
TRBJ2-2,-,TRBV7-9,ASTDRTGGTGELF
TRBJ2-2,once,TRBV2,ASSDSRRPTGELF
TRBJ1-4,few,TRBV5-1,ASSFTGGRNEKLF
TRBJ2-7,-,TRBV12-5,ASGRHYEQY
TRBJ2-2,-,TRBV15,ATSILTGGTGELF
TRBJ2-7,-,TRBV5-8,ASSLWESSYEQY
TRBJ2-1,once,TRBV5-1,ASSQRTSYNEQF
TRBJ2-2,-,TRBV5-4,ASSLSSGRSGELF
TRBJ1-4,-,TRBV5-8,ASSWTGTNEKLF
TRBJ2-5,-,TRBV27,ASSFGRGGGQETQY
TRBJ1-4,-,TRBV5-1,ASSLDGTAPEKLF
TRBJ1-2,-,TRBV19,ASSKRQGNGYT